The 16 T cell receptor beta chains given below trace back to one sample, sequenced in a study of CD8+ T cells in alopecia areata. It was cDNA, reverse transcribed from extracted RNA, that served as the sequencing template. Profiling relied on immunoSEQ multiplex PCR, and the TCRdb table lists in-frame clones only, not all of them. This table holds 95,000 to 100,000 clones, roughly three fifths found once. Treatment noted: oral pan-JAK inhibitor, 5-10 mg twice daily. The source material was CD8+ T cells sorted from blood, sampled at week 4, from a patient treated with tofacitinib. The receptor set was obtained from a human donor with alopecia areata.

The chain combines TRBV6-6 with TRBJ1-2; no clear D gene. CDR1 is MNHNY, CDR2 SVGAGI, per germline (reference sequence). CDR3 size: 12 residues. Deletions cut 7 bases from V and 9 bases from J, with 15 bases between. The CDR3 bases are TGTGCCAGCAACAGAGGAGATTGGCGCTACACCTTC. This encodes CASNRGDWRYTF.

This chain uses TRBV15 with TRBJ1-3; tentative D call: TRBD1 (5 bases). Trimming removed 0 bases from V and 3 bases from J, with 9 bases in between. The CDR3 is 15 residues long. Germline V gene lookup returns CDR1 LNHNV and CDR2 YYDKDF (reference sequence). CDR3 residues: CATSRDGAGGNTIYF. Here the CDR3 DNA reads TGTGCCACCAGCAGAGATGGGGCTGGTGGAAACACCATATATTTT.

The V call is TRBV7-9, the J call TRBJ2-1; D gene uncertain. The V gene lost 3 bases and the J gene lost 3 bases, with 12 bases spanning the gap. This CDR3 comprises 15 residues. Germline CDR1 is SEHNR and CDR2 is FQNEAQ (reference sequence). CDR3 sequence (DNA): TGTGCCAGCAGCTTCGGCGACTCCGGCTACAATGAGCAGTTCTTC. This sequence encodes CASSFGDSGYNEQFF.

In its sample, this clone was seen once. This chain joins TRBV5-6 and TRBJ2-6; TRBD2 might be the D (6 bases). CDR3 length: 16 amino acids. V was pared by 2 bases and J by 2 bases, with 11 bases between. Germline CDR1 is SGHDT and CDR2 is YYEEEE. CDR3 DNA sequence: TGTGCCAGCAGCTTCGACTCGGGGGCTGGGGCCAACGTCCTGACTTTC. It specifies CASSFDSGAGANVLTF.

The chain recombines TRBV7-6 with TRBJ2-1; D remains unclear. This CDR3 has 12 residues. Germline-derived CDR1 and CDR2 are SGHVS and FNYEAQ. Trimming cost V 1 base and J 4 bases, with 2 bases left between them. DNA of the CDR3: TGTGCCAGCAGCTTAGGTTACAATGAGCAGTTCTTC. This translates into CASSLGYNEQFF.

This clone was seen a few times. The rearrangement uses TRBV5-6 and TRBJ2-3; D is undetermined. V lost 2 bases to trimming and J lost 0 bases, with 10 bases between them. CDR1 is SGHDT, CDR2 YYEEEE, per germline. CDR3 length equals 15 residues. CDR3 region: CASSLAMESTDTQYF. The CDR3 nucleotides read TGTGCCAGCAGCTTAGCGATGGAGAGCACAGATACGCAGTATTTT. The full variable domain, rest sourced from reference TRBV5-6 and TRBJ2-3, is DAGVTQSPTHLIKTRGQQVTLRCSPKSGHDTVSWYQQALGQGPQFIFQYYEEEERQRGNFPDRFSGHQFPNYSSELNVNALLLGDSALYLCASSLAMESTDTQYFGPGTRLTVL.

The gene calls are TRBV28 and TRBJ1-1; the match to TRBD1 covers 8 bases. The CDR3 has 17 residues. Trimming at V came to 7 bases and at J to 4 bases, leaving 17 bases not matched to a gene. CDR1 and CDR2 from the germline V gene are MDHEN and SYDVKM. CDR3 residues: CASTSPGGAGWSTEAFF. CDR3 in DNA: TGTGCCAGCACCTCACCAGGGGGCGCGGGGTGGAGCACTGAAGCTTTCTTT.

The chain uses TRBV4-1 and TRBJ2-3; TRBD1 aligns across 11 bases. The germline CDR1 and CDR2 sequences are MGHRA and YSYEKL. The junction had 3 bases not matched to a gene; V was cut back by 3 bases and J by 4 bases. The CDR3 is 15 residues long. CDR3 sequence reads: CASSQGTGGSDTQYF. The CDR3 region has the DNA TGCGCCAGCAGCCAGGGGACAGGGGGGTCAGATACGCAGTATTTT.

CDR3 coding DNA: TGTGCCAGCAGCTTGGGACGGGAGCCCTACAATGAGCAGTTCTTC. Translating it yields CASSLGREPYNEQFF. This chain links TRBV11-1 with TRBJ2-1, with D maybe TRBD2 (6 bases). The CDR3 extends over 15 amino acids. Between the trimmed V and J ends, which lost 3 bases and 2 bases, there was a span of 11 bases. CDR1 is SGHAT and CDR2 is FQDESV in the germline V gene (reference sequence).

The chain uses TRBV27 and TRBJ2-5; 7 bases are a match to TRBD2. Germline V gene lookup returns CDR1 MNHEY and CDR2 SMNVEV (reference sequence). The CDR3 is 15 residues long. V trimming: 2 bases; J trimming: 1 base; junction bases outside the gene matches: 4. The CDR3 nucleotides are TGTGCCAGCAGTTTAGCGGGAGCAGTCCAAGAGACCCAGTACTTC. This codes for CASSLAGAVQETQYF.

This chain connects TRBV27 to TRBJ2-7; D gene unclear. Germline CDR1 is MNHEY and CDR2 is SMNVEV (reference sequence). The CDR3 consists of 11 residues. Between the trimmed V and J ends, which lost 5 bases and 9 bases, there was a span of 11 bases. CDR3 in amino acids: CASSLGPRQYF. Here the CDR3 DNA reads TGTGCCAGCAGTCTAGGCCCAAGGCAGTACTTC.

The chain has TRBV27 and TRBJ2-5, with D hard to call. CDR3 size: 14 residues. The ends were cut back, 8 bases at V and 1 base at J, with 14 bases in the middle. Looked up from germline, CDR1 is MNHEY and CDR2 is SMNVEV (reference sequence). This chain's CDR3 is CASQERTAQETQYF. The CDR3 bases are TGTGCCAGCCAAGAACGGACGGCCCAAGAGACCCAGTACTTC.

This rearrangement joins TRBV10-3 to TRBJ1-2; D remains unclear. Germline V CDR1 and CDR2: ENHRY, SYGVKD. V lost 3 bases to trimming and J lost 2 bases, with 7 bases between them. The CDR3 has 13 amino acids. The CDR3 protein is CAISDRGNYGYTF. CDR3 sequence (DNA): TGTGCCATCAGTGATCGTGGGAACTATGGCTACACCTTC.

V usage is TRBV30 and J usage is TRBJ1-5; D is possibly TRBD1 (5 bases). Trimming pared 3 bases from V and 2 bases from J, leaving 8 bases between. Germline assignment: CDR1 GTSNPN and CDR2 SVGIG (reference sequence). The CDR3 length is 13 residues. The DNA for the CDR3 is TGTGCCTGGAGAGGGGAGGGCAATCAGCCCCAGCATTTT. Residues: CAWRGEGNQPQHF.

The rearrangement links TRBV5-6 to TRBJ1-1; D is ambiguous. The CDR3 length is 16 residues. V lost 1 base, J lost 6 bases, and 19 bases lay in between. Germline V gives CDR1 SGHDT, CDR2 YYEEEE. The CDR3 DNA reads as TGTGCCAGCAGCTTGTGGTTGTCCTCCTTTGGTGCTGAAGCTTTCTTT. This codes for CASSLWLSSFGAEAFF.

The chain links TRBV7-9 to TRBJ2-5; the D gene is possibly TRBD2 (5 bases). The CDR3 contains 15 residues. The germline V and J ends were trimmed by 6 bases and 0 bases, with 14 bases remaining between them. The germline CDR1 and CDR2 sequences are SEHNR and FQNEAQ (reference sequence). The CDR3 sequence is CASSSSPGNQETQYF. CDR3 in DNA: TGTGCCAGCAGTTCCTCCCCCGGGAACCAAGAGACCCAGTACTTC. The full variable domain, its missing parts supplied by reference TRBV7-9 and TRBJ2-5, is DTGVSQNPRHKITKRGQNVTFRCDPISEHNRLYWYRQTLGQGPEFLTYFQNEAQLEKSRLLSDRFSAERPKGSFSTLEIQRTEQGDSAMYLCASSSSPGNQETQYFGPGTRLLVL.